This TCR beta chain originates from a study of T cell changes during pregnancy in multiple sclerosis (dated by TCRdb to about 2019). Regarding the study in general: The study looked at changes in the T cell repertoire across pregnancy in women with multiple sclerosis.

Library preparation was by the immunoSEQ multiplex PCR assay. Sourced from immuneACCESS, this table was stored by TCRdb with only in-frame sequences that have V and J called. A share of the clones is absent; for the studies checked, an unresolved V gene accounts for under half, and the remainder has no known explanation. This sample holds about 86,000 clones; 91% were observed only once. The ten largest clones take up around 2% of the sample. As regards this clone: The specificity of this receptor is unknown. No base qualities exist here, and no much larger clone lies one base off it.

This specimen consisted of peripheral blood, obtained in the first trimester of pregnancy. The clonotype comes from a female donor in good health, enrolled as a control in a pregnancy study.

In nucleotide form, the sequence is TGTGCCAGCAGCCCGCAGGGTGCCGGCTTCACAGATACGCAGTATTTT. Its translation reads: CASSPQGAGFTDTQYF. This chain joins TRBV7-3 to TRBJ2-3; 5 matching bases give a weak D call of TRBD1. The trim is 5 bases for V and 2 bases for J, with a gap of 17 bases between the germline ends. Reading the germline V gene gives CDR1 SGHTA and CDR2 FQGTGA. Reading from cysteine to phenylalanine, the CDR3 counts 16 amino acids. Just CDR3 DNA is preserved here, 48 bases in frame from base 1.